A selection of T cell receptor beta chains follows, all from one sample in a study of blood T cell repertoires in COVID-19. The data were produced by immunoSEQ multiplex PCR, yet TCRdb's version contains in-frame clones alone and is incomplete. The sample has 100,000 to 140,000 clones, roughly nine tenths seen once; the top ten hold 4.9%. Sequencing was carried out using peripheral blood. The receptors here all came from a man aged 35 to 55 with active or convalescent COVID-19. CDR3s include the opening cysteine and the closing phenylalanine or tryptophan. A D gene is named only where the DNA matches it firmly. Clone sizes are given selectively: once, few, many, or a class where the clone is expanded.

D gene,V gene,J gene,clone size,CDR3 DNA,CDR3 protein
NA,TRBV19,TRBJ2-6,NA,TGTGCCAGTAGTATAGTGCGAGTAATAGCCTTGGGGGCCAACGTCCTGACTTTC,CASSIVRVIALGANVLTF
NA,TRBV9,TRBJ1-3,few,TGTGCCAGCAGCGAACAGCTGTTTTCCGGAAACACCATATATTTT,CASSEQLFSGNTIYF
TRBD1,TRBV19,TRBJ2-7,NA,TGTGCCAGTGGAGACGTCGGAACAGGGGGGTACGAGCAGTACTTC,CASGDVGTGGYEQYF
NA,TRBV30,TRBJ1-2,few,TGTGCCTGGAGTGTTGTAAATACTATGCGCGGCTACACCTTC,CAWSVVNTMRGYTF
TRBD2,TRBV7-8,TRBJ2-1,NA,TGTGCCAGCAGCTTAGAGGTGAGGTGGCTGGGGACTAGGGATAGGAATGAGCAGTTCTTC,CASSLEVRWLGTRDRNEQFF
NA,TRBV5-5,TRBJ2-4,NA,TGTGCCAGCAGCTATAATACCGGGACAAATAGAAACATTCAGTACTTC,CASSYNTGTNRNIQYF
TRBD1,TRBV12-3/TRBV12-4,TRBJ1-1,NA,TGTGCCAGCAACTACCAGGGGGCCGGTGAAGCTTTCTTT,CASNYQGAGEAFF
TRBD1,TRBV19,TRBJ2-1,NA,TGTGCCAGTAGTATCCGGGACAGAGGCGACAATGAGCAGTTCTTC,CASSIRDRGDNEQFF
NA,TRBV4-2,TRBJ1-4,NA,TGTGCCAGCAGCCAAGATAGAGCAGGGCTGGAGGAAAAACTGTTTTTT,CASSQDRAGLEEKLFF
NA,TRBV18,TRBJ2-1,NA,TGTGCCAGCTCACCCGGGGACACCTACAATGAGCAGTTCTTC,CASSPGDTYNEQFF
NA,TRBV14,TRBJ2-2,NA,TGTGCCAGCAGCAATCTCGGGTCTCTAGCGTCCGGGGAGCTGTTTTTT,CASSNLGSLASGELFF
NA,TRBV2,TRBJ2-3,NA,TGTGCCAGCAGTCTGGCGTACTACACAGATACGCAGTATTTT,CASSLAYYTDTQYF
NA,TRBV6-1,TRBJ1-1,NA,TGTGCCAGCAGTGAAACTGCAGGGCGGGAAGCTTTCTTT,CASSETAGREAFF
NA,TRBV6-4,TRBJ1-1,NA,TGTGCCAGCAGGCGGGGGATTTTGGACACTGAAGCTTTCTTT,CASRRGILDTEAFF
TRBD1,TRBV27,TRBJ1-4,NA,TGTGCCAGCAGGTACAGGACAGGGTATGAAAAACTGTTTTTT,CASRYRTGYEKLFF
NA,TRBV7-2,TRBJ2-3,NA,TGTGCCAGCAGCTTATACGGGATAACAGATACGCAGTATTTT,CASSLYGITDTQYF
TRBD1,TRBV7-2,TRBJ1-2,NA,TGTGCCAGCAGCCCGGGACAGGGGGAGTTGGTCTATGGCTACACCTTC,CASSPGQGELVYGYTF
TRBD1,TRBV10-1,TRBJ2-5,NA,TGCGCCAGCAGTACAGGGACAGGGGGCTTACAAGAGACCCAGTACTTC,CASSTGTGGLQETQYF
NA,TRBV9,TRBJ1-2,once,TGTGCCAGCAGCGAAGCGGGCAGCTATGGCTACACCTTC,CASSEAGSYGYTF
NA,TRBV9,TRBJ1-3,NA,TGTGCCAGCAGCGCCCCACACCTCTCTGGAAACACCATATATTTT,CASSAPHLSGNTIYF
NA,TRBV7-2,TRBJ1-3,NA,TGTGCCAGCAGCAGGGGCCTCTCTGGAAACACCATATATTTT,CASSRGLSGNTIYF
TRBD1,TRBV29-1,TRBJ1-1,NA,TGCAGCGTTGAAGAGGGGACAGTGGGGGACACTGAAGCTTTCTTT,CSVEEGTVGDTEAFF
NA,TRBV4-3,TRBJ2-2,once,TGCGCCAGCAGCCAAGTTGCGCCACCGAACACCGGGGAGCTGTTTTTT,CASSQVAPPNTGELFF
NA,TRBV7-2,TRBJ1-5,NA,TGTGCCAGCAGCTCCTTCCGGCCCGGGGAGCCCCAGCATTTT,CASSSFRPGEPQHF
TRBD2,TRBV5-6,TRBJ2-3,NA,TGTGCCAGCAGCTCGCTGGAACTAGCGGGAGGGGGAGATACGCAGTATTTT,CASSSLELAGGGDTQYF
TRBD1,TRBV7-2,TRBJ1-2,NA,TGTGCCAGCAGCTTAGGAGGGGGACAGGGGAACTATGGCTACACCTTC,CASSLGGGQGNYGYTF
TRBD1,TRBV2,TRBJ1-1,NA,TGTGCCAGCAGGCAGGGGGTGAACACTGAAGCTTTCTTT,CASRQGVNTEAFF
TRBD1,TRBV25-1,TRBJ1-1,NA,TGTGCCAGCCGGGACAGGAACACTGAAGCTTTCTTT,CASRDRNTEAFF
NA,TRBV9,TRBJ2-1,NA,TGTGCCAGCAGCGTAGGGCTAGGCCAATACAATGAGCAGTTCTTC,CASSVGLGQYNEQFF
NA,TRBV30,TRBJ1-5,NA,TGTGCCTGGAGCGGGAACCCAAATCAGCCCCAGCATTTT,CAWSGNPNQPQHF
TRBD2,TRBV5-4,TRBJ2-5,NA,TGTGCCAGCAGCTTGGGGATGACTAGCGGGTATGAGACCCAGTACTTC,CASSLGMTSGYETQYF
NA,TRBV4-3,TRBJ1-3,NA,TGCGCCAGCAGCCAAGATCCGGGTAGTCGGAACACCATATATTTT,CASSQDPGSRNTIYF
NA,TRBV14,TRBJ2-5,NA,TGTGCCAGCAGCCATCTAGCTGCCCCGGCGTCCCAGTACTTC,CASSHLAAPASQYF
NA,TRBV7-2,TRBJ1-4,NA,TGTGCCAGCAGCGGCGGGGGCAGCTTTAATGAAAAACTGTTTTTT,CASSGGGSFNEKLFF
TRBD1,TRBV6-5,TRBJ2-3,NA,TGTGCCAGCAGAGCGGGACAGGGGGCAGATACGCAGTATTTT,CASRAGQGADTQYF